This T cell receptor (beta chain) was obtained from a study of T cell responses to AZD1222 COVID-19 vaccine. V dropped 3 bases and J dropped 2 bases, with 11 bases sitting between them. Germline lookup yields CDR1 SNHLY and CDR2 FYNNEI. The CDR3 sequence is 14 residues long. Data came from immunoSEQ multiplex PCR; TCRdb stores just in-frame clones and leaves some out. The data contain 50,000 to 65,000 clones, around nine tenths of them seen just once; the ten biggest clones take up 6.3%. This sequence joins TRBV2 and TRBJ2-7, with D unresolved. The source material was peripheral blood, sampled 28 days after the second dose of the MenACWY control vaccine. The receptor was derived from an adult who received the MenACWY meningococcal vaccine as a control. CDR3 nucleotides: TGTGCCAGCAGTGAGAGCGATGGAGCCTACGAGCAGTACTTC. It specifies CASSESDGAYEQYF.